One T cell receptor (beta chain) is described in this entry. The antigen remains undetermined. Treatment of the sample: about 20 received Ad26.COV2.S at low or high dose, single or two shots; about 5 received placebo; per-sample allocation not given. The investigators took samples on day 63 after the first vaccine or placebo injection. It was Wuhan-strain SARS-CoV-2 spike that the Ad26 vaccine vector expressed. This entry comes from a study of Ad26.COV2.S vaccination and SARS-CoV-2 variants. The wider study: It was the COV1001 Ad26.COV2.S trial arm that included the donor. Intramuscularly, Ad26.COV2.S was given either once or twice, 56 days apart. Study-level points and caveats: Vaccine and placebo groups showed comparable non-spike TCR breadth.

Libraries were prepared by immunoSEQ multiplex PCR; TCRdb keeps only in-frame clonotypes and omits some of them. Among 300,000 to 400,000 clones listed, 85% to 90% were seen once. The sequencing here drew on peripheral blood, taken in a trial of Ad26.COV2.S vaccine versus placebo. The TCR was taken from a person aged 18 to 59 who received the Ad26.COV2.S COVID-19 vaccine or a placebo.

The CDR3 spells CASSQPDRTSTEAFF. In nucleotides, the CDR3 is TGTGCCAGCAGCCAACCTGACAGGACCAGCACTGAAGCTTTCTTT. V gene TRBV5-4 combines with J gene TRBJ1-1; D is possibly TRBD1 (6 bases). CDR1 and CDR2 from the germline V gene are SGHNT and YYREEE (reference sequence). V lost 4 bases, J lost 4 bases, and 17 bases lay in between. This CDR3 spans 15 amino acids.